The 29 T cell receptor beta chains below were found in one sample sequenced in a study of regulatory T cells in long-lasting Graves disease. Time point: newly diagnosed GD, antithyroid drugs for less than 3 months. PBMCs provided the RNA from which the TCR library was made. Construction of the TCR beta libraries employed iRepertoire HTBI primers in conjunction with Arm-PCR of CDR3 regions. Via MiXCR, TCRdb re-called the multiplex PCR reads, giving one row per CDR3 protein. The table shows hundreds of thousands of distinct CDR3 sequences, with roughly 16% occurring only once. The sample was also reused in another study, on T cells in Graves' hyperthyroidism and ophthalmopathy.

The specimen was peripheral blood mononuclear cells (PBMCs), collected at new diagnosis, from a patient treated with antithyroid drugs. All receptors come from a woman aged 35-60 years with Graves disease.

This clonotype has just a few counts. This chain links TRBV6-5 with TRBJ1-2; the match to TRBD1 covers 9 bases. Germline CDR1 is MNHEY and CDR2 is SVGAGI. This CDR3 is built from 14 residues. Trimming cost V 0 bases and J 4 bases; bases outside gene matches: 0. CDR3 in amino acids: CASSYSDRGYGYTF. For the CDR3, the DNA is TGTGCCAGCAGTTACTCGGACAGGGGCTATGGCTACACCTTC.

This clonotype was counted many times. The chain links TRBV3-1 to TRBJ1-6; D gene unclear. V lost 4 bases and J 8 bases, leaving 9 bases between the germline ends. The CDR3 has 13 amino acids. In germline, CDR1 is LGHDT, CDR2 YNNKEL (reference sequence). CDR3 DNA: TGTGCCAGCAGCCCAAAATGGGATTCACCCCTCCACTTT. Amino acid sequence: CASSPKWDSPLHF.

This clonotype was recorded many times. The V and J genes are TRBV12-3 or TRBV12-4 and TRBJ1-2, with D unclear. Trimming stripped 1 base from V and 4 bases from J, with 13 bases between. This CDR3 has 15 residues. Here the CDR3 DNA reads TGTGCCAGCAGTTTAGGGGGAATTACCGGCTATGGCTACACCTTC. Translated: CASSLGGITGYGYTF.

In this sample, this clonotype turned up many times. The chain joins TRBV3-1 to TRBJ2-7; D not certain. The V gene lost 5 bases and the J gene lost 2 bases, with 16 bases spanning the gap. Looked up from germline, CDR1 is LGHDT and CDR2 is YNNKEL (reference sequence). CDR3 size: 15 residues. The CDR3 DNA reads as TGTGCCAGCAGCGCAAAAGGACCATCCCCCTACGAGCAGTACTTC. Its translation is CASSAKGPSPYEQYF.

The V and J genes are TRBV20-1 and TRBJ1-1, with 7 bases matching TRBD1. V shed 1 base and J 2 bases; nucleotides not matched to a gene: 7. CDR1 is DFQATT and CDR2 is SNEGSKA in the germline V gene (reference sequence). The CDR3 consists of 15 residues. The CDR3: CSARGWQGDNTEAFF. DNA of the CDR3: TGCAGTGCTAGAGGTTGGCAGGGGGATAACACTGAAGCTTTCTTT.

There are a few counts of this clonotype. This sequence joins TRBV12-3 or TRBV12-4 and TRBJ2-1; no clear D. CDR3 size: 12 residues. V lost 3 bases and J lost 7, with 7 bases in between. CDR3 nucleotide sequence: TGTGCCAGCAGTTTTTCCCCGAATGAGCAGTTCTTC. It is translated as CASSFSPNEQFF.

The sample holds many counts of this clonotype. This chain joins TRBV11-2 and TRBJ1-1; D gene uncertain. Trimming cost V 1 base and J 5 bases, with 17 bases left between them. Germline lookup yields CDR1 SGHAT and CDR2 FQNNGV. The CDR3 runs 16 residues. CDR3 sequence: CASSLGRVTVGTEAFF. The DNA of the CDR3 is TGTGCCAGCAGCTTAGGTAGAGTAACAGTGGGAACTGAAGCTTTCTTT. The whole variable domain, filled in from reference TRBV11-2 and TRBJ1-1, reads EAGVAQSPRYKIIEKRQSVAFWCNPISGHATLYWYQQILGQGPKLLIQFQNNGVVDDSQLPKDRFSAERLKGVDSTLKIQPAKLEDSAVYLCASSLGRVTVGTEAFFGQGTRLTVV.

This clonotype was recorded many times. The chain is built from TRBV18 and TRBJ1-2; 10 positions agree with TRBD1. Germline-derived CDR1 and CDR2 are KGHSH and LQKENI. After removal of 6 bases from V and 0 bases from J, the junction contained 7 bases not matched to a gene. The CDR3 spans 16 residues. CDR3 region: CASSPGTGEANYGYTF. CDR3 bases: TGTGCCAGCTCGCCCGGGACAGGGGAAGCTAACTATGGCTACACCTTC.

With regard to this clonotype: One base away lies a much larger clone, so this may be a sequencing read error. The chain has TRBV27 and TRBJ1-2, with D possibly TRBD1 on 6 matching bases. The CDR3 spans 15 residues. Germline CDR1 and CDR2: MNHEY and SMNVEV (reference sequence). Here the CDR3 DNA reads TGTGCCAGCAGTTTATCGTTGGGGGCTAACTATGGCCACACCTTC. This gives the protein CASSLSLGANYGHTF.

This clonotype has at least ten counts. The chain uses TRBV11-3 and TRBJ1-1; no clear D gene. Germline V CDR1 and CDR2: SGHNT, YENEEA. This CDR3 comprises 15 residues. Trimming took 1 base from V and 6 from J, leaving 15 bases between them. CDR3 residues: CASSLGGFVVAEAFF. The CDR3 nucleotides are TGTGCCAGCAGCTTAGGTGGCTTTGTAGTGGCTGAAGCTTTCTTT.

V usage is TRBV4-2 and J usage is TRBJ1-4; TRBD1 aligns across 7 bases. Germline loops: CDR1 LGHNA, CDR2 YNFKEQ. This CDR3 spans 15 amino acids. J was trimmed by 5 bases and V by 4 bases; bases with no gene match: 7. CDR3 bases: TGTGCCAGCAGCCCGGGTGACAGGGAAAATGAAAAACTGTTTTTT. Its protein product is CASSPGDRENEKLFF.

V usage is TRBV9 and J usage is TRBJ1-6, with 11 bases lining up with TRBD1. This CDR3 contains 17 residues. V trimming: 0 bases; J trimming: 5 bases; junction bases outside the gene matches: 4. Germline values: CDR1 SGDLS, CDR2 YYNGEE. CDR3 residues: CASSVGAGQGDNSPLHF. CDR3 DNA sequence: TGTGCCAGCAGCGTAGGTGCGGGACAGGGGGATAATTCACCCCTCCACTTT.

This clonotype was found many times. This chain uses TRBV27 with TRBJ2-1; TRBD2 matches at 11 bases. The CDR3 spans 14 residues. Germline lookup yields CDR1 MNHEY and CDR2 SMNVEV (reference sequence). V gave up 6 bases and J gave up 6 bases; unmatched junction bases: 4. CDR3 bases: TGTGCCAGCAGCTTGGGGACTAGCGGCAATGAGCAGTTCTTC. This encodes CASSLGTSGNEQFF.

This clonotype was counted at least ten times. This chain connects TRBV6-1 to TRBJ2-6, with D maybe TRBD2 (5 bases). From germline, CDR1 is MNHNS and CDR2 SASEGT. V was cut by 4 bases and J by 0 bases, with 7 bases left in between. There are 15 residues in the CDR3. The CDR3 DNA is TGTGCCAGCAGTGCTGAGGGCTCTGGGGCCAACGTCCTGACTTTC. As protein: CASSAEGSGANVLTF.

In this sample, this clonotype turned up many times. The chain combines TRBV28 with TRBJ2-2; D remains unclear. The CDR3 is 14 residues long. The V end lost 2 bases, the J end lost 3 bases, and 7 bases lay between the germline ends. Germline assignment: CDR1 MDHEN and CDR2 SYDVKM. CDR3 DNA sequence: TGTGCCAGCAGTTTAGTTTGGGACACCGGGGAGCTGTTTTTT. Its protein product is CASSLVWDTGELFF. Supplemented by reference TRBV28 and TRBJ2-2, the full variable domain reads DVKVTQSSRYLVKRTGEKVFLECVQDMDHENMFWYRQDPGLGLRLIYFSYDVKMKEKGDIPEGYSVSREKKERFSLILESASTNQTSMYLCASSLVWDTGELFFGEGSRLTVL.

V is TRBV7-8 and J is TRBJ1-2; D remains ambiguous. Per the germline V gene, CDR1 is SGHVS and CDR2 is FQNEAQ. Trimming removed 1 base at V and 5 bases at J, with 11 bases between. The CDR3 runs 14 residues. Here the CDR3 reads CASSLDRDRYGYTF. CDR3 bases: TGTGCCAGCAGCTTAGATCGGGATAGGTATGGCTACACCTTC.

Only a few counts were recorded for this clonotype. The rearrangement links TRBV19 to TRBJ2-3, with TRBD2 matching 11 bases. Germline-derived CDR1 and CDR2 are LNHDA and SQIVND (reference sequence). This CDR3 has 15 residues. V gave up 5 bases and J gave up 2 bases; unmatched junction bases: 3. CDR3: CASSRTSGYTDTQYF. DNA for the CDR3: TGTGCCAGTAGTCGGACTAGCGGGTACACAGATACGCAGTATTTT.

This clonotype has just a few counts. The rearrangement joins TRBV20-1 to TRBJ2-2; 10 bases map to TRBD1. Trimming removed 2 bases from V and 6 bases from J; junction bases left unmatched: 6. CDR1 is DFQATT, CDR2 SNEGSKA, per germline (reference sequence). The CDR3 spans 15 residues. As DNA, the CDR3 is TGCAGTGCTAGACCCCCGGGACAGGGGCCCGGGGAGCTGTTTTTT. It specifies CSARPPGQGPGELFF.

As regards this clonotype: A much larger clone differs from this one at a single base, so this may be a read error. The V and J genes are TRBV6-1 and TRBJ2-1; 8 nucleotides line up with TRBD1. J lost 10 bases, V lost 3 bases, and 23 bases had no gene match. The CDR3 is 19 amino acids. CDR1 is MNHNS, CDR2 SASEGT, per germline. Written as DNA, the CDR3 is TGTGCCAGCAGTGATGCCCGAACCGGGACAGGCTTTGGAGCCTACGAGCAGTTCTTC. This encodes CASSDARTGTGFGAYEQFF.

This clonotype was picked up many times. This sequence joins TRBV28 and TRBJ2-2; TRBD1 aligns across 10 bases. With V trimmed by 6 bases and J by 5 bases, 6 bases remained unmatched. From germline, CDR1 is MDHEN and CDR2 SYDVKM. The CDR3 is made up of 15 amino acids. The CDR3 region has the DNA TGTGCCAGCAGGCCGGACAGGGGGATGACCGGGGAGCTGTTTTTT. This encodes CASRPDRGMTGELFF.

This clonotype has ten or more counts. The chain recombines TRBV6-2 or TRBV6-3 with TRBJ2-3; D gene ambiguous. Trimming stripped 2 bases from V and 3 bases from J, with 3 bases between. The germline V gene has CDR1 MNHEY and CDR2 SVGEGT. The CDR3 extends over 12 amino acids. The CDR3 DNA sequence: TGTGCCAGCAGTTACCCAACAGATACGCAGTATTTT. Protein sequence: CASSYPTDTQYF.

This clonotype was seen many times. The V and J genes are TRBV18 and TRBJ2-5; D is unresolved. The germline V gene has CDR1 KGHSH and CDR2 LQKENI. Trimming stripped 0 bases from V and 2 bases from J, with 4 bases between. The CDR3 loop spans 13 amino acids. Here the CDR3 DNA reads TGTGCCAGCTCACCACCGGGGCAAGAGACCCAGTACTTC. Encoded protein: CASSPPGQETQYF.

This clonotype was found a few times. The rearrangement uses TRBV12-3 or TRBV12-4 and TRBJ2-2; no clear D. The CDR3 length is 15 residues. V was shortened by 5 bases and J by 1 base, with 11 bases between the two germline ends. The CDR3 here is CASSPVTRNTGELFF. In nucleotides, the CDR3 is TGTGCCAGCAGTCCAGTAACACGGAACACCGGGGAGCTGTTTTTT.

This clonotype was seen just once. The chain links TRBV14 to TRBJ2-5; D is perhaps TRBD2 (5 bases). V lost 1 base and J lost 7, with 10 bases in between. CDR3 length: 13 residues. The germline V gene encodes CDR1 SGHDN and CDR2 FVKESK. In nucleotides, the CDR3 is TGTGCCAGCAGCCAAGTATCCGGAGGGACCCAGTACTTC. It encodes CASSQVSGGTQYF.

The rearrangement joins TRBV7-2 to TRBJ1-6; no clear D. Germline assignment: CDR1 SGHTA and CDR2 FQGNSA. V was trimmed by 4 bases and J by 6 bases, leaving 10 bases between them. This CDR3 comprises 14 residues. CDR3: CASSSDTINSPLHF. CDR3 sequence (DNA): TGTGCCAGCAGCTCAGATACTATTAATTCACCCCTCCACTTT.

This clonotype was seen at least ten times. The junction and the germline gene differ at one end; a read error may be behind it. The genes are TRBV7-9 and TRBJ1-1; perhaps TRBD1 as D (6 bases). Germline V CDR1 and CDR2: SEHNR, FQNEAQ (reference sequence). The CDR3 totals 11 residues. The CDR3 here is CASSLEGPRGF. For the CDR3, the DNA is TGTGCCAGCAGCTTAGAAGGGCCCAGGGGCTTT.

This chain links TRBV29-1 with TRBJ2-5, with D possibly called TRBD1 or TRBD2 (7 bases each). The CDR3 runs 14 residues. Per the germline V gene, CDR1 is SQVTM and CDR2 is ANQGSEA. V lost 4 bases to trimming and J lost 4 bases, with 16 bases between them. CDR3 sequence: CSVVGGGAVETQYF. In DNA, the CDR3 is TGCAGCGTTGTGGGAGGGGGCGCGGTAGAGACCCAGTACTTC.

This clonotype occurred many times. V gene TRBV5-1 combines with J gene TRBJ2-7, with 8 bases matching TRBD1. The germline V gene has CDR1 SGHRS and CDR2 YFSETQ. Unmatched junction bases numbered 3, after V lost 4 bases and J lost 0 bases. CDR3 size: 14 residues. The CDR3 nucleotides read TGCGCCAGCAGCCGACAGGGGTTCTCCTACGAGCAGTACTTC. It specifies CASSRQGFSYEQYF. The full variable domain, its missing parts supplied by reference TRBV5-1 and TRBJ2-7, is KAGVTQTPRYLIKTRGQQVTLSCSPISGHRSVSWYQQTPGQGLQFLFEYFSETQRNKGNFPGRFSGRQFSNSRSEMNVSTLELGDSALYLCASSRQGFSYEQYFGPGTRLTVT.

This clonotype was found a few times. The V and J genes are TRBV2 and TRBJ2-5; D not certain. Trimming pared 7 bases from V and 2 bases from J, leaving 8 bases between. The length of the CDR3 is 12 residues. CDR1 and CDR2 (germline): SNHLY, FYNNEI. The CDR3 DNA reads TGTGCCAGCACACAGCTACAAGAGACCCAGTACTTC. This codes for CASTQLQETQYF. Full variable domain (missing parts from reference TRBV2 and TRBJ2-5): EPEVTQTPSHQVTQMGQEVILRCVPISNHLYFYWYRQILGQKVEFLVSFYNNEISEKSEIFDDQFSVERPDGSNFTLKIRSTKLEDSAMYFCASTQLQETQYFGPGTRLLVL.